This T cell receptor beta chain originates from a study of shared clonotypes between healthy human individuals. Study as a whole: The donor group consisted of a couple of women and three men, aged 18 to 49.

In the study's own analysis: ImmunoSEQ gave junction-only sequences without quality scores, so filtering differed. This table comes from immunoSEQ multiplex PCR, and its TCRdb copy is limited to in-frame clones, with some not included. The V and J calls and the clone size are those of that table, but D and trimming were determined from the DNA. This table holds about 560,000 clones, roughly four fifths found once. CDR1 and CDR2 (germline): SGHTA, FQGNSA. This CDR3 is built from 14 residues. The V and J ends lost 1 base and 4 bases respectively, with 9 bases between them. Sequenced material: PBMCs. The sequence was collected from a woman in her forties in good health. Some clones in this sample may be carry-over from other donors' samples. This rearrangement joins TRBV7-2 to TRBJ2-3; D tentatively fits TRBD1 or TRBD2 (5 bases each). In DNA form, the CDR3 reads TGTGCCAGCAGCTTAGTGTCGGGGCCAGATACGCAGTATTTT. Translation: CASSLVSGPDTQYF.